This TCR beta chain came from a study of blood T cell dynamics during melanoma immunotherapy. This table comes from immunoSEQ multiplex PCR, and its TCRdb copy is limited to in-frame clones, with some not included. The profile covers 4,500 to 6,000 clones, with around 81% appearing a single time and 10% taken by the ten largest. The CDR3 consists of 15 residues. Germline assignment: CDR1 MGHRA and CDR2 YSYEKL. Trimming cost V 1 base and J 4 bases, with 13 bases left between them. Time point: week 3, after first cycle of checkpoint inhibitor. In this sample, this clone turned up a few times. This chain connects TRBV4-1 to TRBJ1-1; D uncertain. The source is a human donor with melanoma. Sample: blood, taken from a patient treated with checkpoint blockade. The chain's CDR3 is CASSQADRWGTEAFF. For the CDR3, the DNA is TGCGCCAGCAGCCAAGCCGACCGTTGGGGCACTGAAGCTTTCTTT.